This T cell receptor (beta chain) is drawn from a study of cytomegalovirus exposure and HLA in healthy donors. Germline trimming cut 5 bases from V and 3 bases from J; bases unmatched to any gene: 4. The germline CDR1 and CDR2 sequences are SEHNR and FQNEAQ (reference sequence). The CDR3 extends over 14 amino acids. General study points: Researchers counted approximately 160 TCR beta chains as cytomegalovirus-associated. Based on reports, TCR beta sequences accurately predicted HLA-A and HLA-B alleles for most subjects.

The PCR was carried out with 60 Vbeta primers and 13 Jbeta primers. Measured with immunoSEQ multiplex PCR; TCRdb has only the in-frame clones, and not every one. The listing records tens of thousands of clones. Though nominally healthy at sampling, donors likely had unrecorded immune exposures. Note on this clone: The target antigen is unknown.

Sequenced: PBMCs. The gene calls are TRBV7-9 and TRBJ1-1, with 9 bases fitting TRBD1. This TCR derives from a woman aged 60 to 75 in good health and CMV-seronegative. CDR3 protein: CASSQRQGDTEAFF. In nucleotides, the CDR3 is TGTGCCAGCAGCCAGAGACAGGGGGACACTGAAGCTTTCTTT.